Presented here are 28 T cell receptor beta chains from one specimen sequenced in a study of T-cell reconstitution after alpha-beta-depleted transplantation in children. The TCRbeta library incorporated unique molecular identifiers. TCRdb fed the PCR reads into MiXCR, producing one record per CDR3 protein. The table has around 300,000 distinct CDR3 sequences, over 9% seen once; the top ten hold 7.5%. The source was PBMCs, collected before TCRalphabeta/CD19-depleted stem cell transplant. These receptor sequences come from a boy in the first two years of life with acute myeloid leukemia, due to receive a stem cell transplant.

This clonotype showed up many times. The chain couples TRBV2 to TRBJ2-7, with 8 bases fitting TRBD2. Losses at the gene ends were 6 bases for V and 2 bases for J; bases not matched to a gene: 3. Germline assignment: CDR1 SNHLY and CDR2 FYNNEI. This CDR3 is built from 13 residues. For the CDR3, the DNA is TGTGCCAGCAGGGCCGGGGGGGCCTACGAGCAGTACTTC. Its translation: CASRAGGAYEQYF.

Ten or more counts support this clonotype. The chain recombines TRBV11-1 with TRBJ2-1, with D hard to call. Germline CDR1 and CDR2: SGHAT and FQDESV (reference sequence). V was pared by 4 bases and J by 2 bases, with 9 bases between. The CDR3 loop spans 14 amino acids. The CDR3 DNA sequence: TGTGCCAGCAGCTCCGACAAGGCCTACAATGAGCAGTTCTTC. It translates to CASSSDKAYNEQFF. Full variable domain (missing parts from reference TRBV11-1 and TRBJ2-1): EAEVAQSPRYKITEKSQAVAFWCDPISGHATLYWYRQILGQGPELLVQFQDESVVDDSQLPKDRFSAERLKGVDSTLKIQPAELGDSAMYLCASSSDKAYNEQFFGPGTRLTVL.

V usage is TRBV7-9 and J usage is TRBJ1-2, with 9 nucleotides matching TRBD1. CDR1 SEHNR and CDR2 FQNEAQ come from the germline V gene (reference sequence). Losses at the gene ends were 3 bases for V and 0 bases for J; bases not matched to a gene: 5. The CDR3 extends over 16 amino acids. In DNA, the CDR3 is TGTGCCAGCAGCTTCCTCCGGGACAGGGCTAACTATGGCTACACCTTC. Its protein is CASSFLRDRANYGYTF.

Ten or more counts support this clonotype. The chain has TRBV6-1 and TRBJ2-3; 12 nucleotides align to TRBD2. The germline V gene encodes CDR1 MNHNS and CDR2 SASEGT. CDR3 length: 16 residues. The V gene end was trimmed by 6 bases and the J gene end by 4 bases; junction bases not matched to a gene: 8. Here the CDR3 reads CASSPLGLAGPDTQYF. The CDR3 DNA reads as TGTGCCAGCAGCCCCCTGGGACTAGCGGGCCCAGATACGCAGTATTTT.

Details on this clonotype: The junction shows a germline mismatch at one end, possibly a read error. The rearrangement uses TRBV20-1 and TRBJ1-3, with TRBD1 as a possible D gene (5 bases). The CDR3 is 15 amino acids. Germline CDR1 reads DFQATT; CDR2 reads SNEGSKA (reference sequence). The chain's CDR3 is CSARDDSYSGSTIYF. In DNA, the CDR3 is TGCAGTGCTAGAGATGACAGTTACTCTGGAAGCACCATATATTTT.

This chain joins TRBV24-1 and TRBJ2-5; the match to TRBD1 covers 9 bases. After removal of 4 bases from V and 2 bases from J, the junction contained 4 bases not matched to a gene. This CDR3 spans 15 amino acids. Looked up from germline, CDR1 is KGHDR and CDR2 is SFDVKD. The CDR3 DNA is TGTGCCACCAGTGAAGGGACAGGGATACAAGAGACCCAGTACTTC. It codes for CATSEGTGIQETQYF.

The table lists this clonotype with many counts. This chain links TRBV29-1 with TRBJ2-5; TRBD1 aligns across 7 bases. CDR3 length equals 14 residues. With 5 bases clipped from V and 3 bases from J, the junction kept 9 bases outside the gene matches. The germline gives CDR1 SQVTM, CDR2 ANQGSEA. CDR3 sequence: CSVCKRGLEETQYF. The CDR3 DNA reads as TGCAGCGTTTGTAAAAGGGGGCTAGAAGAGACCCAGTACTTC.

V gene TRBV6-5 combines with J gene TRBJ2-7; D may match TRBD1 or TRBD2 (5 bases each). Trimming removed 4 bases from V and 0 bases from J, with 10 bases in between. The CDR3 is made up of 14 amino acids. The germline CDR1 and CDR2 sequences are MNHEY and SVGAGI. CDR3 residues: CASSWGRTSYEQYF. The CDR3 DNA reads TGTGCCAGCAGTTGGGGACGGACCTCCTACGAGCAGTACTTC.

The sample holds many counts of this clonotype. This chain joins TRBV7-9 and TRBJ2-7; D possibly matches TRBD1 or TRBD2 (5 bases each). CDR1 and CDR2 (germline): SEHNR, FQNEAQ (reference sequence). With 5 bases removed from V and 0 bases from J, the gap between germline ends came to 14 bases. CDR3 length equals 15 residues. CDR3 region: CASSPHPGASYEQYF. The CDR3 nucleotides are TGTGCCAGCAGCCCTCACCCCGGGGCCTCCTACGAGCAGTACTTC.

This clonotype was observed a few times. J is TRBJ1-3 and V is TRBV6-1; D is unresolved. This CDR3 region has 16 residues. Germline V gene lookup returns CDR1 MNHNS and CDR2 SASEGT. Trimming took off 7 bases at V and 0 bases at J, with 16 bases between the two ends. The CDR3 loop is CASTPTRALSGNTIYF. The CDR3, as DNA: TGTGCCAGCACCCCCACCCGGGCCCTCTCTGGAAACACCATATATTTT.

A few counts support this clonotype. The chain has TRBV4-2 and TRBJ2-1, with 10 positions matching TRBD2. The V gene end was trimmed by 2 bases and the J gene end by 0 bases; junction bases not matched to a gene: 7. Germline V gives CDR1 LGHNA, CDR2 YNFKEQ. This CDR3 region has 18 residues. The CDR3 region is CASSQKLAGLSSYNEQFF. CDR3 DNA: TGTGCCAGCAGCCAAAAACTAGCGGGACTGAGCTCCTACAATGAGCAGTTCTTC.

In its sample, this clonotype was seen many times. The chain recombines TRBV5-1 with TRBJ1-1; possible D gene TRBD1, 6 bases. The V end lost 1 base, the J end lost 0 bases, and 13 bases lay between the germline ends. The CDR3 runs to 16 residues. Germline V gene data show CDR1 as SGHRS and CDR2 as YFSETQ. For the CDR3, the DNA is TGCGCCAGCAGCTTGACTCCGGGACACATGAACACTGAAGCTTTCTTT. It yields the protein CASSLTPGHMNTEAFF.

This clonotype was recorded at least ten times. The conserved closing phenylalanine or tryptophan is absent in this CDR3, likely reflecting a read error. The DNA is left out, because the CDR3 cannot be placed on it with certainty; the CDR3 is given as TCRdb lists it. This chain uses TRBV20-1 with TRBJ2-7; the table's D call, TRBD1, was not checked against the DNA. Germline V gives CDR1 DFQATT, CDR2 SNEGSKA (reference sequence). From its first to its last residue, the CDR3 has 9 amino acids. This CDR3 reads CSAPTGPGD.

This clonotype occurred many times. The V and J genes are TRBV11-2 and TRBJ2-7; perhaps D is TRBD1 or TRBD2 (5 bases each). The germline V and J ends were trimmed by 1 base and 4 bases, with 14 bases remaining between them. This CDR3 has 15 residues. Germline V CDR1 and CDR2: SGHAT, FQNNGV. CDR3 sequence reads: CASSLAWDPLYEQYF. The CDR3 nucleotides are TGTGCCAGCAGCTTAGCCTGGGACCCCTTATACGAGCAGTACTTC.

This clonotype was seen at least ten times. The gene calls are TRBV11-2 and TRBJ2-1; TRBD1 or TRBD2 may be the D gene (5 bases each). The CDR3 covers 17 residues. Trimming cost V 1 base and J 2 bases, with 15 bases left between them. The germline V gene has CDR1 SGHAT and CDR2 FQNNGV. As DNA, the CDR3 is TGTGCCAGCAGCTTAGTGACGGGGCCTGGGCCCTACAATGAGCAGTTCTTC. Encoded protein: CASSLVTGPGPYNEQFF.

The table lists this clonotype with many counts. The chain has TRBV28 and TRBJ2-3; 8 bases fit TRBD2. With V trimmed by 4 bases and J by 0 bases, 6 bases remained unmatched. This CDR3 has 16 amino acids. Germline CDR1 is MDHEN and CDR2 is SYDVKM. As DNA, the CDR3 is TGTGCCAGCAGTTACCTATCGGGGGGGAGCACAGATACGCAGTATTTT. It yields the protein CASSYLSGGSTDTQYF. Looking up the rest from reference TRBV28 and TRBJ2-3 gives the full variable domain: DVKVTQSSRYLVKRTGEKVFLECVQDMDHENMFWYRQDPGLGLRLIYFSYDVKMKEKGDIPEGYSVSREKKERFSLILESASTNQTSMYLCASSYLSGGSTDTQYFGPGTRLTVL.

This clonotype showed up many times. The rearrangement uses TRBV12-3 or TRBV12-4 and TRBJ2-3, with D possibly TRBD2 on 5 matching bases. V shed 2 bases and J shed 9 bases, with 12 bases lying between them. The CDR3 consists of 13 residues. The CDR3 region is CASSLNTGSTQYF. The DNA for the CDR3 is TGTGCCAGCAGTTTAAATACGGGGAGCACGCAGTATTTT.

The CDR3 protein is CASSLFPGRGTEAFF. CDR3 nucleotide sequence: TGTGCCAGCAGCTTATTCCCGGGGAGGGGCACTGAAGCTTTCTTT. The V gene is TRBV7-3, the J gene TRBJ1-1, with D perhaps TRBD1 (5 bases). The CDR3 extends over 15 amino acids. Between the trimmed V and J ends, which lost 2 bases and 4 bases, there was a span of 14 bases. The germline V gene has CDR1 SGHTA and CDR2 FQGTGA.

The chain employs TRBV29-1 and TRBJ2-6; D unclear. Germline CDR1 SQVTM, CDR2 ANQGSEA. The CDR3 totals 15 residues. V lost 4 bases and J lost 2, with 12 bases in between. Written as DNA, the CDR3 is TGCAGCGTTGGCCTAGGGTGGGCTGGGGCCAACGTCCTGACTTTC. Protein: CSVGLGWAGANVLTF.

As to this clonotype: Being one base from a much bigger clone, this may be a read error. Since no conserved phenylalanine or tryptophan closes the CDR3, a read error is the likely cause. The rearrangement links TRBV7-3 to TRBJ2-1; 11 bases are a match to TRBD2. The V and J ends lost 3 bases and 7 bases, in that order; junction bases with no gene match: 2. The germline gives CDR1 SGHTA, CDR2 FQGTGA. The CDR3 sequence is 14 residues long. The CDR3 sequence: CASSFGLAGNEQFS. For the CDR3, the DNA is TGTGCCAGCAGCTTTGGACTAGCGGGTAATGAGCAGTTCTCC.

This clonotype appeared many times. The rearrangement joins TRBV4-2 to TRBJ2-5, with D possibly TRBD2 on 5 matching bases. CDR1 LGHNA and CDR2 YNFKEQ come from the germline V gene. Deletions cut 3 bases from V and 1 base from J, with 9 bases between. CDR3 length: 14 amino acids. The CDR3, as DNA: TGTGCCAGCAGCCATGAACTAGTCCAAGAGACCCAGTACTTC. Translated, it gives CASSHELVQETQYF.

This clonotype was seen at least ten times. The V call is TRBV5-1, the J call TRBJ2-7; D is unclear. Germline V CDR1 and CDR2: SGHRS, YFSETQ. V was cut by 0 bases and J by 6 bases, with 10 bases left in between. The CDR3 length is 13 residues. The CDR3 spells CASSLATVPEQYF. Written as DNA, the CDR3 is TGCGCCAGCAGCTTGGCCACAGTCCCCGAGCAGTACTTC.

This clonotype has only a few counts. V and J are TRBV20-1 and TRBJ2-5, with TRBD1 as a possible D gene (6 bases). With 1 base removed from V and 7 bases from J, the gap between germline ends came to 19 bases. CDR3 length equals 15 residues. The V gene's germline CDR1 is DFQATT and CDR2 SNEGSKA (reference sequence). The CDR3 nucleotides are TGCAGTGCTAGAGTTATGGCAACAGGGCGCGGGACCCAGTACTTC. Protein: CSARVMATGRGTQYF.

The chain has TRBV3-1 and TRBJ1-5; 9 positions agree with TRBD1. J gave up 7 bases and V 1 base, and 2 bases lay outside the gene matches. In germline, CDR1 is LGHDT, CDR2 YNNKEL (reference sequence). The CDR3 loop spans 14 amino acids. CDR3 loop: CASSQGQGVQPQHF. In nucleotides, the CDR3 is TGTGCCAGCAGCCAAGGACAGGGGGTACAGCCCCAGCATTTT.

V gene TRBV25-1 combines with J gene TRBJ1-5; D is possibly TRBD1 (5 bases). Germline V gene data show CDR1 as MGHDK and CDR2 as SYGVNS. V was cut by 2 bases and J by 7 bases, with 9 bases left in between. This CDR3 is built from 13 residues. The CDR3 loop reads CASSEGGGQPQHF. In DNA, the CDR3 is TGTGCCAGCAGTGAAGGGGGGGGACAGCCCCAGCATTTT.

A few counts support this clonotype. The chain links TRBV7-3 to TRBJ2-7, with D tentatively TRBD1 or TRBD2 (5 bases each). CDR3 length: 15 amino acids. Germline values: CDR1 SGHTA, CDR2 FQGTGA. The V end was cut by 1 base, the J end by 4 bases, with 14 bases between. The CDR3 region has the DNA TGTGCCAGCAGCTTAAATGGGGGTAGTACGTACGAGCAGTACTTC. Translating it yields CASSLNGGSTYEQYF.

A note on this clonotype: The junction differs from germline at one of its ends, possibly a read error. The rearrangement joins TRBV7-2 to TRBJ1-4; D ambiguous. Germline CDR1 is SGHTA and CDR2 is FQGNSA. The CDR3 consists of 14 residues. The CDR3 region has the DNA TGTGACAGCAGCTTAAGCGGGTCTGATGAAAAACTGTTTTTT. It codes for CDSSLSGSDEKLFF.

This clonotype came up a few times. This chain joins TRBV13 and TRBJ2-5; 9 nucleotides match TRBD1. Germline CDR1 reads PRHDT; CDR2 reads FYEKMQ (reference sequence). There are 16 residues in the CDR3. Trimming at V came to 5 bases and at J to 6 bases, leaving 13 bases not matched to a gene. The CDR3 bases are TGTGCCAGCAGCCGGGACAGGGAGTTAGAGGAGAAGACCCAGTACTTC. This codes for CASSRDRELEEKTQYF.